Listed below are T cell receptor beta chains from one sample, sequenced in a study of blood T cell repertoires in COVID-19. The data were produced by immunoSEQ multiplex PCR, yet TCRdb's version contains in-frame clones alone and is incomplete. This repertoire shows some 320,000 clones, about 85% found once; its top ten account for 1.9%. The sample taken for sequencing was PBMCs or T cells enriched from blood (not recorded which). The receptors originated from a woman in her thirties who had been exposed to COVID-19. CDR3s leave out the opening cysteine and the closing phenylalanine or tryptophan.

v_call cdr3_aa
TRBV28 ASSLSGINEQF
TRBV30 AWDRANSPLH
TRBV5-4 ASSIGQGNSPLH
TRBV4-3 ASSQTGLEKQY
TRBV28 ASSLLYLRGSGSQETQY
TRBV9 ASSVGDRLEKLF
TRBV28 ASSQPPRGVSYEQY
TRBV30 AWKFPGGGTAF
TRBV28 ASRGRLAGGILAKNIQY
TRBV5-6 ASSPSQGAREKLF
TRBV28 ASSLQGRAGELF
TRBV27 ASKRVPDSPNQPQH
TRBV6-1 ASSEGTGRNEQY
TRBV24-1 ATSDQWTGSYT
TRBV4-2 ASSPTPGQGVWLGYT
TRBV18 ASSSDRKTEAF
TRBV4-1 ASSHGQGASGGELF
TRBV7-2 ASSSGHVSSPLH
TRBV3-1/TRBV3-2 ASKPREWGGDRGNTIY
TRBV30 AWRSDSRGEKLF
TRBV5-1 ASSGGLAGVNTGELF
TRBV6-5 ASSYGGSGELF
TRBV7-8 ASSPRYNSYNEQF
TRBV11-2 ASSLESSGELF
TRBV28 ASSWTDGYT
TRBV5-1 ASSLARLRDGETQY
TRBV30 AWSPWNTEAF
TRBV5-1 ASSLLGQTNEKLF
TRBV10-3 AISGGQISGELF
TRBV28 ASSNQVAFYGYT
TRBV9 ASSVSGVGEQF
TRBV27 ASSLGTLAKNIQY
TRBV25-1 ASSETGTGDSPLH
TRBV25-1 ASSPDRQSSGNTIY
TRBV24-1 ARGPYEQY
TRBV28 ASSSSQVIYGYT
TRBV28 ASSPRGYGYT
TRBV4-3 ASSQRLAGKYNEQF
TRBV19 ASSRTGLNSEAF
TRBV15 ATSRATDRYQPQH
TRBV4-1 ASSQENIVRTVTGTEAF
TRBV10-3 AISPGQGNTEAF
TRBV29-1 SVGAGGRGDTQY
TRBV7-9 ASSLVSGPSTDTQY
TRBV2 ASSTRHKTKGYT
TRBV11-2 ASSLGRGHSGTEAF
TRBV20-1 SARVGSEQY
TRBV11-3 ASSLREGTSGIRGVDEQF
TRBV28 ASSSHRSVNEKLF
TRBV2 ASSSRDYKTYEQY
TRBV28 ASSLARVGLSNQPQH
TRBV20-1 SASNREKKGYT